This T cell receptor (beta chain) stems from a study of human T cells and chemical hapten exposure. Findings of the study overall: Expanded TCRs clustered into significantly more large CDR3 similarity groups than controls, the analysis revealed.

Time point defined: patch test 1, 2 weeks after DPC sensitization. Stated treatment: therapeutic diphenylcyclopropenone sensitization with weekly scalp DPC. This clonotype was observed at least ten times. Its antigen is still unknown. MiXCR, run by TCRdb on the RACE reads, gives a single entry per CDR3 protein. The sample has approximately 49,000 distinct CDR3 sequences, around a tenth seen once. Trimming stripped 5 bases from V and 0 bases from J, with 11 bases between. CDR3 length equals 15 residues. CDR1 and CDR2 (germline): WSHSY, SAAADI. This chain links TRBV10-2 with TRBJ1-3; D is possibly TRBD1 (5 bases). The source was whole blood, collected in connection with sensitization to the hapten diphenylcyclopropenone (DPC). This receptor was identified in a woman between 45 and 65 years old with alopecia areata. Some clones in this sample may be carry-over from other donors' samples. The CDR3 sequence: CASSRQSPSGNTIYF. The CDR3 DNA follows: TGCGCCAGCAGTAGACAGTCGCCCTCTGGAAACACCATATATTTT.